The clone carrying this TCR beta chain was seen ten or more times. Its antigen is undetermined. This entry comes from a study of T cells in Graves' hyperthyroidism and ophthalmopathy. The study's findings and limits: The model identified upcoming ophthalmopathy a median around 7.1 months ahead of onset. Most thyroid clonotypes expanded above 0.001 appeared in blood too.

The study left out patients who had uncontrolled infection, other autoimmune disease, pregnancy or lactation. Each diagnosis was grounded in clinical symptoms, serum thyroxine and TRAb, thyroid ultrasound, and orbital computed tomography. Germline CDR1 and CDR2: MNHNS and SASEGT. This CDR3 is built from 15 residues. Trimming removed 6 bases at V and 4 bases at J, with 19 bases between. Regions amplified from RNA transcripts were the TCR beta CDR3 regions. A set of HTBI primers served as the primers for a first-round RT-PCR of the TCR CDR3. TCRdb itself ran the multiplex PCR reads through MiXCR, one entry per CDR3 protein. The repertoire holds fewer than 250,000 distinct CDR3 sequences, approximately 17% seen once, with 50% in the top ten.

The TCR originated in a man aged 50 to 59 with Graves' hyperthyroidism. This sequence joins TRBV6-1 and TRBJ2-7; D might be TRBD1 or TRBD2, each matching 5 bases. Sequenced: blood. CDR3 region: CASSLGPTPGYEQYF. The CDR3 coding sequence is TGTGCCAGCAGCTTGGGACCTACTCCCGGATACGAGCAGTACTTC.